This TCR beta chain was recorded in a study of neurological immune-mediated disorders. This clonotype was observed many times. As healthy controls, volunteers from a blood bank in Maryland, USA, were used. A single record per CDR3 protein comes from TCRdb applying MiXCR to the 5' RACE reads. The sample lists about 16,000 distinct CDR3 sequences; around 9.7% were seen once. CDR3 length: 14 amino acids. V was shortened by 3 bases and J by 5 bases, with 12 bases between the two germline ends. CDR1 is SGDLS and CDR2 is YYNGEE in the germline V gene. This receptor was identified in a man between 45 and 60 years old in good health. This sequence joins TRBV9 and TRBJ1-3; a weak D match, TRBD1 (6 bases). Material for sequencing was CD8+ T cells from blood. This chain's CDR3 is CASSASDSRNTIYF. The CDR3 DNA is TGTGCCAGCAGCGCCTCGGACAGTAGAAACACCATATATTTT.